The rows below give T cell receptor beta chains drawn from one sample of a study of vaccination and CD4 T cells after COVID-19. The antigens for these receptors are not known. TCRdb analysed the PCR reads with MiXCR anew, one entry per CDR3 protein. The table lists about 3,500 distinct CDR3 sequences, 76% of them singletons, with about 25% in the top ten. Source material: CD4+ T cells from blood, cultured in vitro. Source of these receptors: a human donor who had recovered from COVID-19. Both conserved end residues are part of each CDR3. The order of the fields is CDR3 DNA, CDR3 protein, J gene, clone size, D gene, V gene. A D gene is named only where the DNA matches it firmly. The listing skips clone size in some rows; elsewhere it reads once, few, many or a size class.

TGTGCCGGGTCGCAGGGGAACACTGAAGCTTTCTTT | CAGSQGNTEAFF | TRBJ1-1 | few | - | TRBV7-9
TGTGCCAGCAGACCCCCGGGACAGGGGAACACCGGGGAGCTGTTTTTT | CASRPPGQGNTGELFF | TRBJ2-2 | - | TRBD1 | TRBV7-8
TGTGCCAGCAGCTTAGCTCCGCTGAACACTGAAGCTTTCTTT | CASSLAPLNTEAFF | TRBJ1-1 | - | - | TRBV11-1
TGCAGTGCTAGAGATGTCGAGGGCTATGGCTACACCTTC | CSARDVEGYGYTF | TRBJ1-2 | few | - | TRBV20-1
TGTGCCAGCAACCTGGGGGCCGGAATCGGCGAGCAGTACTTC | CASNLGAGIGEQYF | TRBJ2-7 | - | - | TRBV27
TGCAGTGCTAGGACCGGGACAGCCTACTTCACTGAAGCTTTCTTT | CSARTGTAYFTEAFF | TRBJ1-1 | - | TRBD1 | TRBV20-1
TGTGCCAGTAGTATCGTGAGCTCCTACGAGCAGTACTTC | CASSIVSSYEQYF | TRBJ2-7 | - | - | TRBV19
TGTGCCAGCAGCGTACCTCGACAGGGAACCTACGAGCAGTACTTC | CASSVPRQGTYEQYF | TRBJ2-7 | - | TRBD1 | TRBV6-1
TGTGCCAGCAGCCAAGGTAGTCTCCTTCGGGACGGACCCCTCCACTTT | CASSQGSLLRDGPLHF | TRBJ1-6 | few | - | TRBV3-1
TGTGCCAGCAGCTTAACACCCAATGAGCAGTTCTTC | CASSLTPNEQFF | TRBJ2-1 | large | - | TRBV11-2
TGTGCCAGCAGTGACTTCGGATGGGGAGGCTACACCTTC | CASSDFGWGGYTF | TRBJ1-2 | - | - | TRBV6-1
TGTGCCAGCAAGAGTTCGGGCAATCAGCCCCAGCATTTT | CASKSSGNQPQHF | TRBJ1-5 | once | - | TRBV2
TGTGCCAGCAGTTCTCGGAGGGGGGCATTGGATGGCTACACCTTC | CASSSRRGALDGYTF | TRBJ1-2 | - | - | TRBV6-5
TGCAGTGCTAGAGGAGGGGTAGGGAATTCACCCCTCCACTTT | CSARGGVGNSPLHF | TRBJ1-6 | - | - | TRBV20-1
TGCAGTGCCGTGTCCCCGGGACGGCATGGCTACACCTTC | CSAVSPGRHGYTF | TRBJ1-2 | - | - | TRBV20-1
TGTGCCAGCAGCTCCACTCGGGCAGGAGGCCCAAGTTGGGGTAACACCATATATTTT | CASSSTRAGGPSWGNTIYF | TRBJ1-3 | - | - | TRBV7-6
TGTGCCAGTAGTATGCTCGCATTGAATTCACCCCTCCACTTT | CASSMLALNSPLHF | TRBJ1-6 | - | - | TRBV19
TGTGCCAGTAGTATAGCAAGGACAGGGACTGAAGCTTTCTTT | CASSIARTGTEAFF | TRBJ1-1 | once | TRBD1 | TRBV19
TGTGCCAGTAGTCCCTCGGACAGACTCAATCAGCCCCAGCATTTT | CASSPSDRLNQPQHF | TRBJ1-5 | - | - | TRBV19
TGTGCCAGCAGTGGGGAGGTCCAGCCCCAGCATTTT | CASSGEVQPQHF | TRBJ1-5 | - | - | TRBV2
TGTGCCACCAGCAACCGACGTTGGGAGGCCAAAAACATTCAGTACTTC | CATSNRRWEAKNIQYF | TRBJ2-4 | - | - | TRBV15
TGTGCCTCAAGAGGGGGAGGTTATTCACCCCTCCACTTT | CASRGGGYSPLHF | TRBJ1-6 | few | - | TRBV30
TGTGCCAGCAGCGGAAACGGGGGGGCGCTTAGTGGCTACACCTTC | CASSGNGGALSGYTF | TRBJ1-2 | - | - | TRBV6-1
TGTGCCAGCAGTTACCCTATGGGCCGAGGAAGAGGCTACACCTTC | CASSYPMGRGRGYTF | TRBJ1-2 | once | - | TRBV6-5
TGTGCCAGCAGCTTAGGTGGGGTTCGGTATTTT | CASSLGGVRYF | TRBJ2-3 | - | - | TRBV7-2
TGTGCCAGCAGTTCCGCTGGACAGGTGAGCACAGATACGCAGTATTTT | CASSSAGQVSTDTQYF | TRBJ2-3 | - | TRBD1 | TRBV6-2/TRBV6-3
TGCGCCAGCAGCCAACAAGGACAGGGGCAACATGGCTACACCTTC | CASSQQGQGQHGYTF | TRBJ1-2 | - | TRBD1 | TRBV4-3
TGTGCCATCAGTGATGGAAGGGAAGAGACCCAGTACTTC | CAISDGREETQYF | TRBJ2-5 | - | - | TRBV10-3
TGTGCCAGCACCTACCAGGGGAACACTGAAGCTTTCTTT | CASTYQGNTEAFF | TRBJ1-1 | once | - | TRBV7-9
TGTGCCAGCAGCCTAGAACGGGCAGGGAACACTGAAGCTTTCTTT | CASSLERAGNTEAFF | TRBJ1-1 | once | - | TRBV7-9
TGTGCCAGCAGTGGGACGAGCTCTGGAAACACCATATATTTT | CASSGTSSGNTIYF | TRBJ1-3 | few | - | TRBV6-1
TGTGCCAGCAGCTTAGAGGTCTCCAACGAGCAGTACTTC | CASSLEVSNEQYF | TRBJ2-7 | few | - | TRBV7-2
TGTGCCAGCAGCTTTACGAGACTTTCTGGAAACACCATATATTTT | CASSFTRLSGNTIYF | TRBJ1-3 | once | - | TRBV7-6
TGCGCCAGCAGCCAAGATCAGCCAGGGTATGGCTACACCTTC | CASSQDQPGYGYTF | TRBJ1-2 | once | - | TRBV4-1
TGTGCCAGCAGTGTAGGACCCCCTAACTATGGCTACACCTTC | CASSVGPPNYGYTF | TRBJ1-2 | - | - | TRBV2
TGTGCCAGCAGCAACAAGGGCCGAGAAGCTTTCTTT | CASSNKGREAFF | TRBJ1-1 | - | - | TRBV6-1
TGTGCCAGCAGTTTTCGCGGGGGGGGGACTGAAGCTTTCTTT | CASSFRGGGTEAFF | TRBJ1-1 | few | - | TRBV28
TGTGCCAGCAGTATCCGGGGGTGGACTGAAGCTTTCTTT | CASSIRGWTEAFF | TRBJ1-1 | - | - | TRBV2
TGTGCCAGCAGCATCCGCGAGCGGTTAAGGTACTTC | CASSIRERLRYF | TRBJ2-4 | - | - | TRBV21-1
TGTGCCAGCAGTTTACGTTGGGCGGAGTCTAGCAATCAGCCCCAGCATTTT | CASSLRWAESSNQPQHF | TRBJ1-5 | - | - | TRBV27
TGCGCCAGCAGCTTGGGACCGGGAGATTCTAGCAATCAGCCCCAGCATTTT | CASSLGPGDSSNQPQHF | TRBJ1-5 | - | - | TRBV5-1
TGTGCCAGCAGTGAATACCGGGCTGAAGCTTTCTTT | CASSEYRAEAFF | TRBJ1-1 | - | - | TRBV2
TGTGCCAGCAGCAGGGGACAGGGGGGACCCTACGAGCAGTACTTC | CASSRGQGGPYEQYF | TRBJ2-7 | once | TRBD1 | TRBV27
TGTGCCATCAGGACGGACAGGGCCAACTATGGCTACACCTTC | CAIRTDRANYGYTF | TRBJ1-2 | few | TRBD1 | TRBV10-3
TGTGCCAGCACGCCGGGACGAGACTATGGCTACACCTTC | CASTPGRDYGYTF | TRBJ1-2 | - | - | TRBV12-3/TRBV12-4